This passage covers 5 T cell receptor beta chains from one sample sequenced in a study of blood T cells in healthy people across ages. For the second PCR, which ran for roughly 6 to 11 cycles, a sample-barcoded 5' primer and a J-beta primer mix were used. TCRdb fed the 5' RACE reads into MiXCR, producing one record per CDR3 protein. Counted here are fewer than 750,000 distinct CDR3 sequences, 40% to 65% occurring once; the ten biggest clones make up roughly 13%. Sequencing input: blood. These receptors came from a woman at least 80 years old in good health.

The CDR3, as DNA: TGTGCCAGCAGCTTAGTTAGACTACAGGGTCAACGATCACCCCTCCACTTT. Protein: CASSLVRLQGQRSPLHF. The chain combines TRBV7-2 with TRBJ1-6; perhaps TRBD1 as D (6 bases). Trimming stripped 1 base from V and 10 bases from J, with 20 bases between. From germline, CDR1 is SGHTA and CDR2 FQGNSA. The CDR3 runs to 17 residues.

The V and J genes are TRBV3-1 and TRBJ2-1; possible D gene TRBD1, 5 bases. This CDR3 has 13 residues. V was clipped by 3 bases and J by 10 bases, with 13 bases between them. Germline CDR1 and CDR2: LGHDT and YNNKEL (reference sequence). This CDR3 reads CASSQTKDTEQFF. CDR3 sequence (DNA): TGTGCCAGCAGCCAGACGAAGGACACCGAGCAGTTCTTC.

This clonotype appeared once. Given a much more abundant clone one base away, this may be a read error. The chain combines TRBV19 with TRBJ2-7, with 9 bases fitting TRBD2. The CDR3 contains 14 residues. Germline CDR1 LNHDA, CDR2 SQIVND (reference sequence). CDR3 residues: CAGSIAGGMYEQYF. The CDR3 region has the DNA TGTGCCGGTAGTATCGCGGGAGGGATGTACGAGCAGTACTTC.

The rearrangement joins TRBV28 to TRBJ2-7; 9 nucleotides align to TRBD1. Germline lookup yields CDR1 MDHEN and CDR2 SYDVKM. V lost 5 bases and J lost 3; bases outside the gene matches: 5. The CDR3 totals 14 residues. CDR3 sequence (DNA): TGTGCCAGCAGTGCGACAGGGGGATACTACGAGCAGTACTTC. Translated, it gives CASSATGGYYEQYF.

This clonotype was seen ten or more times. The rearrangement links TRBV12-3 or TRBV12-4 to TRBJ1-4, with 8 bases lining up with TRBD1. With V trimmed by 5 bases and J by 6 bases, 5 bases remained unmatched. The CDR3 sequence is 14 residues long. In DNA form, the CDR3 reads TGTGCCAGCAGTCACGACAGGGGAGATGAAAAACTGTTTTTT. Translating gives CASSHDRGDEKLFF.